This TCR beta chain derives from a study of cytomegalovirus exposure and HLA in healthy donors. This clone occurred once. Its matching antigen is unknown. The germline CDR1 and CDR2 sequences are SGHAT and FQNNGV. The V segment lost 3 bases and the J segment 6 bases; nucleotides outside the gene matches: 5. This CDR3 has 15 amino acids. The PCR ran on 60 Vbeta and 13 Jbeta primers. Using immunoSEQ multiplex PCR, the repertoire was profiled, and TCRdb retains in-frame clones only, with some absent. The sample holds 150,000 to 200,000 clones, around 83% seen once. Study outcomes and limitations: In a later analysis, HLA-associated TCR beta chains were more clonally expanded than equally common others.

The chain recombines TRBV11-2 with TRBJ1-5; 10 nucleotides align to TRBD1. What was sequenced was PBMCs. The TCR sequence derives from a man aged 18 to 35 in good health and CMV-seropositive. CDR3 residues: CASSFGDRGVQPQHF. CDR3 nucleotides: TGTGCCAGCAGCTTCGGGGACAGGGGAGTTCAGCCCCAGCATTTT.